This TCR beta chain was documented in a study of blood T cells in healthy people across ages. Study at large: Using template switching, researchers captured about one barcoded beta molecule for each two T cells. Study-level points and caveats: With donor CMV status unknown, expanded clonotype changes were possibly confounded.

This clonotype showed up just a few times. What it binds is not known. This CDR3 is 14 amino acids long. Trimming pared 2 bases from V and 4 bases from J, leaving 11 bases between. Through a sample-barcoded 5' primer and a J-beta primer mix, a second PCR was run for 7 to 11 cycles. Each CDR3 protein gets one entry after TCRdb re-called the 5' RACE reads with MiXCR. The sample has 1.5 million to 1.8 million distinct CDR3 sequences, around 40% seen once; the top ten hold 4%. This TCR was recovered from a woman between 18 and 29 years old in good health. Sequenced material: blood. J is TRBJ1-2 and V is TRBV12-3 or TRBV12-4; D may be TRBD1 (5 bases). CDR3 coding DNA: TGTGCCAGCAGTTTACGGGACCAGATCTATGGCTACACCTTC. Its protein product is CASSLRDQIYGYTF.